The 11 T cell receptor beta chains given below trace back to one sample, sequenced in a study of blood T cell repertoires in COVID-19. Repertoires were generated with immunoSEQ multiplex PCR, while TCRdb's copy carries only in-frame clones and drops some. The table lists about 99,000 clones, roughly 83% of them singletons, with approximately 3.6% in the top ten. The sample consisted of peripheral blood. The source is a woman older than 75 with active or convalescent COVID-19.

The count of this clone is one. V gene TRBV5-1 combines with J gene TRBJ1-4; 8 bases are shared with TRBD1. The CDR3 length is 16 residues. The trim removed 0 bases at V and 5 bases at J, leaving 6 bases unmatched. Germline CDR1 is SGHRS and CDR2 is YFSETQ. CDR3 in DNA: TGCGCCAGCAGCTTGGCGACAGGGGCCCTAAATGAAAAACTGTTTTTT. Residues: CASSLATGALNEKLFF.

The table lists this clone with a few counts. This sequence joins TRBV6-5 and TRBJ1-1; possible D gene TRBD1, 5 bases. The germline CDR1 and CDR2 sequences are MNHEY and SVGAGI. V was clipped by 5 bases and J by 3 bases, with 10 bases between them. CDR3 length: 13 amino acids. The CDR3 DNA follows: TGTGCCAGCAGTATGGGGGGTTACACTGAAGCTTTCTTT. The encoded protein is CASSMGGYTEAFF.

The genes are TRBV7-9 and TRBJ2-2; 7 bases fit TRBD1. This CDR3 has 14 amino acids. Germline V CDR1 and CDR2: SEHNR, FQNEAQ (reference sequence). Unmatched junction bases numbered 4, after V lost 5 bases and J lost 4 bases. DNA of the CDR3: TGTGCCAGCAGCGCGACAGGGTTCACCGGGGAGCTGTTTTTT. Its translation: CASSATGFTGELFF.

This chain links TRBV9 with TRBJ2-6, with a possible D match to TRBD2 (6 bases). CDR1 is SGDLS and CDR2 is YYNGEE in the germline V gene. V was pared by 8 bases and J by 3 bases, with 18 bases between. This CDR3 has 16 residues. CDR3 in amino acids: CASGTSGRFGANVLTF. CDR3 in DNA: TGTGCCAGTGGGACTTCAGGGCGGTTTGGGGCCAACGTCCTGACTTTC.

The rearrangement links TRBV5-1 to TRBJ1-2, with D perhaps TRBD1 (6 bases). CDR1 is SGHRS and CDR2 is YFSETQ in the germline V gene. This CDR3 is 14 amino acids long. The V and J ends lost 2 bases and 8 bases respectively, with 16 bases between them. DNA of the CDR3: TGCGCCAGCAGCTTAGATCAAGGGACATCCGGCTACACCTTC. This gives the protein CASSLDQGTSGYTF.

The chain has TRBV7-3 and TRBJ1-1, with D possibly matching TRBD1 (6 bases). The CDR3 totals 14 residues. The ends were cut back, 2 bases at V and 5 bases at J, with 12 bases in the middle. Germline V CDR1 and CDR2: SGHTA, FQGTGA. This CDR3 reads CASSLSGGQTEAFF. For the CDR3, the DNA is TGTGCCAGCAGCTTATCGGGGGGGCAGACTGAAGCTTTCTTT.

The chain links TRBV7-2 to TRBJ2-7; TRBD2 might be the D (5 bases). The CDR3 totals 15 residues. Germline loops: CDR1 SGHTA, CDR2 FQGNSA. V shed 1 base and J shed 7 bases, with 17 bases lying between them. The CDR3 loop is CASSLGAGPTGEQYF. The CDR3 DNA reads TGTGCCAGCAGCTTAGGTGCGGGCCCCACGGGAGAGCAGTACTTC.

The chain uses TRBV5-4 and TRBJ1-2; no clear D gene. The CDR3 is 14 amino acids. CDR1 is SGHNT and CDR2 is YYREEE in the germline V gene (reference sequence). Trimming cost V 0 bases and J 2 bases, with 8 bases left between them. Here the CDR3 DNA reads TGTGCCAGCAGCTTGGGGGCAGCAAACTATGGCTACACCTTC. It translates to CASSLGAANYGYTF.

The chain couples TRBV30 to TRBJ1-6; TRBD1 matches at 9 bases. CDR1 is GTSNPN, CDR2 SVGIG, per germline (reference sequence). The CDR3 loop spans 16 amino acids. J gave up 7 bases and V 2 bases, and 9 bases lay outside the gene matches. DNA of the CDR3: TGTGCCTGGAGTAACAGGGGGCAAAGCGGCAATTCACCCCTCCACTTT. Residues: CAWSNRGQSGNSPLHF.

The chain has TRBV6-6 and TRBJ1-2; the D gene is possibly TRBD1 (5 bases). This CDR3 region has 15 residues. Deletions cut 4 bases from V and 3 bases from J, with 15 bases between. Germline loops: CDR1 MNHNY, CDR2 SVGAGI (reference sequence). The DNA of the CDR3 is TGTGCCAGCAGTTCCCCCTCCAACAGGCACTATGGCTACACCTTC. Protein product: CASSSPSNRHYGYTF.

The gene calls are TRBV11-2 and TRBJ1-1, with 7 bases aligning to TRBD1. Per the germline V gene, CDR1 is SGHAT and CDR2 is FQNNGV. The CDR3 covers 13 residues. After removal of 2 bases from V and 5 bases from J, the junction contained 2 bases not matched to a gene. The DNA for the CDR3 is TGTGCCAGCAGCTTAACAGGGGTGACTGAAGCTTTCTTT. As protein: CASSLTGVTEAFF.